This T cell receptor (beta chain) emerged from a study of neoadjuvant anti-PD-1 for oral cavity cancer. Study information: Around day 43, patients without progression received a fourth nivolumab dose before surgery.

With 6 bases clipped from V and 2 bases from J, the junction kept 31 bases outside the gene matches. CDR1 is MDHEN, CDR2 SYDVKM, per germline. This CDR3 spans 23 amino acids. Data came from immunoSEQ multiplex PCR; TCRdb stores just in-frame clones and leaves some out. This sample carries around 7,200 clones, about half of them seen once, and the ten largest clones take 10% to 12%. The sequencing here drew on tumor tissue, taken before nivolumab (anti-PD-1) treatment. The V call is TRBV28, the J call TRBJ2-3, with 8 nucleotides matching TRBD2. The receptor was isolated from a person aged 35-79 years with oral cavity squamous cell carcinoma. CDR3 nucleotide sequence: TGTGCCAGCAGCGCCTGGGAGCCGTGGGTAGCGGGAAATTCCCGCTCTCACACAGATACGCAGTATTTT. Encoded protein: CASSAWEPWVAGNSRSHTDTQYF.